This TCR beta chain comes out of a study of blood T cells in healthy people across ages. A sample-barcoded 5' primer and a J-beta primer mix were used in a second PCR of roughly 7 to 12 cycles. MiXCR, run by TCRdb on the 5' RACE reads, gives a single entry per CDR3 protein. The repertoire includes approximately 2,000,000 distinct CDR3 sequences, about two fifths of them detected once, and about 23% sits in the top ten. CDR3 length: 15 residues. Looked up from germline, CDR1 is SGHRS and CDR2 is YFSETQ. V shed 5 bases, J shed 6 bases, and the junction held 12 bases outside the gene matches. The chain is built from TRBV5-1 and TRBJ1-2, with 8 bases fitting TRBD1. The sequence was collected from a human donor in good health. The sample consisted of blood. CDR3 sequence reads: CASRRGRGLYDGYTF. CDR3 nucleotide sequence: TGCGCCAGCAGACGAGGCAGGGGGCTTTACGATGGCTACACCTTC. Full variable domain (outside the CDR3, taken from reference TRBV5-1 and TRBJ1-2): KAGVTQTPRYLIKTRGQQVTLSCSPISGHRSVSWYQQTPGQGLQFLFEYFSETQRNKGNFPGRFSGRQFSNSRSEMNVSTLELGDSALYLCASRRGRGLYDGYTFGSGTRLTVV.